The present T cell receptor beta chain was sequenced within a study of blood T cell repertoires in COVID-19. Study-wide background: From the United States, Italy and Spain came samples of acute and convalescent COVID-19. In each case, the material was cDNA or gDNA derived from T cells, B-cell-depleted T cells, or PBMCs.

As handled by the study authors: Amplification of reference gene primers was used by the study to estimate nucleated cell counts. Sequenced by immunoSEQ multiplex PCR; TCRdb stores in-frame clones only, minus some. D and trimming come from the DNA, and the V and J calls and clone size come from that table. Of under 80,000 clones listed, over 65% are singletons. The sequencing input was peripheral blood. This sequence originates from a man at least 80 years old with active or convalescent COVID-19.

CDR3 in DNA: TGTGCCAGCAGCTCGGGAGTAGACACCGGGGAGCTGTTTTTT. Its translation is CASSSGVDTGELFF. The gene calls are TRBV9 and TRBJ2-2; tentative D call: TRBD2 (6 bases). Trimming shortened V by 4 bases and J by 3 bases, and 10 bases separated the two germline ends. CDR1 and CDR2 (germline): SGDLS, YYNGEE. The length of the CDR3 is 14 residues.